These T cell receptor beta chains were read from a single sample in a study of shared clonotypes between healthy human individuals. Sequencing was performed with immunoSEQ multiplex PCR; in TCRdb, only in-frame clones are kept and a portion is missing. The sample consists of about 500,000 clones, more than 70% of them appearing once. Sequenced sample: PBMCs. These receptors came from a woman between 40 and 50 years old in good health. Some clones in this sample may be carry-over from other donors' samples. Each CDR3 is given without its conserved first and last residue. The order of the fields is V gene, CDR3 protein.

>TRBV11-3
ASSRGQGYSYEQY
>TRBV4-3
ASSLQAGVYEQY
>TRBV7-9
ASSLVGSETQY
>TRBV29-1
SVLVTQETQY
>TRBV5-1
ASSAGSNTEAF
>TRBV11-2
ASSADDRAYEQY
>TRBV5-6
ASSSGPGQDNEKLF
>TRBV19
ASSIDGQNTGELF
>TRBV6-5
ASSYEAGSSYEQY
>TRBV19
ASSIVGGQPQH
>TRBV5-4
ASKSGVANDNEQF
>TRBV28
ASTKGWVGELF
>TRBV4-1
ASSQVLSRSSYNEQF
>TRBV6-6
ASSPGQGITNTEAF
>TRBV5-1
ASSGGVLETQY
>TRBV2
ASSDAPTAKNIQY
>TRBV4-3
ASSQHLAEGRF
>TRBV15
ATSRGQGGNQPQN
>TRBV6-6
ASSQGDQPQH
>TRBV7-9
ASSPLAGGPNEQF
>TRBV28
ASSGTGTGVATGEKLF
>TRBV4-3
ASSQDTSRNEQF
>TRBV9
ASSVSSGSYEQY
>TRBV7-2
ASSFRDNSNQPQH
>TRBV30
AWSVLGAGRVPQH
>TRBV5-1
ASSRSGRAEETQY
>TRBV2
ASSEASYEQY
>TRBV11-2
ASSPPDRGGYGYT
>TRBV28
ASSSDSSLH
>TRBV11-2
ASSFGPGEQETQY
>TRBV7-6
ASSHRLAGGGNEQF
>TRBV7-2
ASSLVRTTVSGQY
>TRBV7-3
ASSPSAGNFYGYT
>TRBV4-2
ASSQGAGQY
>TRBV6-4
ASSDSYENTEAF
>TRBV5-8
ASSLPGPSNQPQH
>TRBV15
ATSSPGTGINEQY
>TRBV7-9
ASSLELAGVIGGQETQY
>TRBV11-2
ASSLRAQLNEKLF
>TRBV19
ASSIRAGDYGYT
>TRBV30
ASKQGADQPQH
>TRBV7-9
ASSRGVQETQY
>TRBV10-3
AISAGTGRGYSNQPQH
>TRBV4-2
ASSQEGPGDAFYEQY
>TRBV18
ASSPAGRGKLLAKNIQY
>TRBV7-8
ASSLVRHPGNEQF
>TRBV19
ASSVAGTPYEQY
>TRBV2
ASSGPWTGPRNQPQH
>TRBV6-5
ASSPRDRKTYEQY
>TRBV12-2
ASRLAIATSGRAYEQY
>TRBV6-4
ASSRTTNTNYGYT
>TRBV18
ASSLLAGGPSTDTQY
>TRBV5-6
ASSSYLGTSGSTGEQF
>TRBV19
ASSIGGQGDTEAF